This section outlines one T cell receptor beta chain sequence together with its context. No antigen is known for it. These data originate in a study of blood T cells in healthy people across ages. This CDR3 spans 15 amino acids. The germline gives CDR1 SGDLS, CDR2 YYNGEE. J lost 4 bases, V lost 0 bases, and 4 bases had no gene match. It was with a sample-barcoded 5' primer and a J-beta primer mix that a second PCR of about 7 to 12 cycles was run. A minimum of 2.5 million CDR3-containing paired-end reads was obtained for each sample. TCRdb ran MiXCR on the 5' RACE reads and lists one entry per CDR3 protein. The table has 600,000 to 800,000 distinct CDR3 sequences, around 50% seen once. Findings and limits, study-wide: Greater diversity and more naive CD4+ cells were seen in long-lived donors than in aged donors.

The J gene is TRBJ2-7, the V gene TRBV9; 10 positions agree with TRBD2. The clonotype comes from an elderly woman in good health. Sequenced material: blood. The CDR3 loop is CASSVDASGRYEQYF. CDR3 bases: TGTGCCAGCAGCGTAGACGCTAGCGGGAGATACGAGCAGTACTTC.